This TCR beta chain emerged from a study of cytomegalovirus exposure and HLA in healthy donors. Study-level background: Inside one of the first data releases sat about 85 million unique TCRs taken from HLA-typed donors. Whole-study findings and limits: Altogether, about 160 TCR beta chains were recorded as cytomegalovirus-associated. In a later analysis, TCR beta V- and J-gene trimming was associated with a missense DCLRE1C variant.

A remark on this clone: The antigen remains undetermined.

V lost 3 bases and J 3 bases, leaving 16 bases between the germline ends. Germline CDR1 is LNHDA and CDR2 is SQIVND (reference sequence). The CDR3 is 16 residues long. The PCR had 60 Vbeta and 13 Jbeta primers. Generated by immunoSEQ multiplex PCR, the TCRdb table keeps only in-frame clones and is missing some. The sample consists of fewer than 200,000 clones, roughly 74% of them appearing once. This receptor was taken from a woman in her twenties or thirties in good health and CMV-seropositive. The chain couples TRBV19 to TRBJ2-3; D might be TRBD2 (6 bases). The sequenced sample was PBMCs. CDR3 loop: CASSIRSSGHTDTQYF. The CDR3 DNA sequence: TGTGCCAGTAGTATCAGATCCAGCGGGCATACAGATACGCAGTATTTT.